This T cell receptor (beta chain) was identified in a study of T cells expressing NK-cell markers. Germline-derived CDR1 and CDR2 are SGHRS and YFSETQ. This CDR3 comprises 15 residues. TCRdb re-called the 5' RACE reads, yielding one record per CDR3 amino acid sequence without DNA. The sample table sets out 400,000 to 450,000 distinct CDR3 sequences. The sample consisted of blood T cells: a sorted CD56 or NKG2C T cell subset, CD4+ or CD8+ T cells, or bulk PBMC T cells (not recorded which). This TCR was sampled from a woman aged 18 to 75 in good health. The rearrangement links TRBV5-1 to TRBJ1-5; there is no DNA to check the TCRdb D call of TRBD1. Here the CDR3 reads CASQTGPGVDQPQHF.